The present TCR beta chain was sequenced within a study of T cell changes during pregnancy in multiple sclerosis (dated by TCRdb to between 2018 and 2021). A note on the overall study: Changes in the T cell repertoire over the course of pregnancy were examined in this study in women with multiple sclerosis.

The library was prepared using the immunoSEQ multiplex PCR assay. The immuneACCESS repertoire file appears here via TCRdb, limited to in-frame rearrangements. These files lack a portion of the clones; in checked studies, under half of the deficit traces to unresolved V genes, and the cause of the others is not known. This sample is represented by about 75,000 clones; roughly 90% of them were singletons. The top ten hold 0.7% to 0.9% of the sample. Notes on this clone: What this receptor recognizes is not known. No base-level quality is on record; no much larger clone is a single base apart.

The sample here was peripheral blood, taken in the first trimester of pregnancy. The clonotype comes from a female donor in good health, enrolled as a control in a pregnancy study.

CDR3 reads: CASSLGDFSYNEQFF. The DNA sequence follows: TGCGCCAGCAGCTTGGGCGACTTCTCCTACAATGAGCAGTTCTTC. The V gene is TRBV5-1 and the J gene is TRBJ2-1; a confident D gene designation cannot be given. The junction shows trimming of 0 bases on V and 0 bases on J, plus 7 bases between the germline ends. The germline V gene supplies CDR1 SGHRS and CDR2 YFSETQ. The CDR3 runs 15 amino acids, cysteine and phenylalanine included. The read is trimmed to its CDR3 DNA, 45 bases read in frame from base 1. The full variable domain, completed from the reference TRBV5-1 and TRBJ2-1 proteins outside the CDR3, reads KAGVTQTPRYLIKTRGQQVTLSCSPISGHRSVSWYQQTPGQGLQFLFEYFSETQRNKGNFPGRFSGRQFSNSRSEMNVSTLELGDSALYLCASSLGDFSYNEQFFGPGTRLTVL.